This is a list of T cell receptor beta chains from one sample in a study of tumor-infiltrating lymphocytes in primary liver carcinoma. TCRdb called the multiplex PCR reads again in MiXCR, with one record for every CDR3 protein. This table holds 40,000 to 55,000 distinct CDR3 sequences, about 80% found once. The specimen sequenced was liver tumor tissue from sampling region 5. Every receptor here comes from a middle-aged man with primary liver carcinoma and hepatitis B virus infection. Each CDR3 is given with its conserved first and last residue. The D gene is left open where the match is weak. The size of a clone is reported for some rows only, either as once, few or many, or as a class for expanded clones.

D gene	clone size	V gene	J gene	CDR3 protein	CDR3 DNA
TRBD1	once	TRBV29-1	TRBJ2-7	CNVEEMTGPGGRQYF	TGCAACGTTGAAGAAATGACAGGGCCCGGTGGACGACAATACTTC
TRBD2	-	TRBV11-1	TRBJ2-1	CASSIGKTSGTSRCGNERFF	TGTGCCAGCAGTATAGGAAAGACTAGCGGGACCTCACGGTGCGGCAATGAGCGGTTCTTC
-	-	TRBV29-1	TRBJ1-5	CSAGGGANQPRHF	TGTAGTGCCGGAGGGGGAGCGAATCAGCCCCGGCATTTT
-	-	TRBV11-1	TRBJ2-7	CAGSTSRDSSYEQYF	TGTGCCGGCAGCACATCCAGGGACTCCTCCTACGAGCAGTACTTC
TRBD2	-	TRBV11-3	TRBJ2-3	CAGNFNGRRTDTQYF	TGTGCCGGCAACTTTAACGGGAGGCGGACAGATACGCAGTATTTT
-	few	TRBV9	TRBJ2-7	CASSVGKGVTYEQYF	TGTGCCAGCAGCGTAGGTAAAGGCGTTACCTACGAGCAGTACTTC
TRBD1	-	TRBV4-1	TRBJ1-1	CASNPMTGGYAEAFF	TGCGCCAGCAACCCGATGACAGGGGGCTACGCTGAAGCTTTCTTT
-	-	TRBV14	TRBJ2-1	CASTHRQLTNVPNEQFF	TGTGCCAGCACCCACAGACAGCTTACGAATGTACCCAATGAGCAGTTCTTC
-	few	TRBV19	TRBJ2-5	CASSTGMRETQYF	TGTGCCAGTAGTACGGGGATGCGGGAGACCCAGTACTTC
-	-	TRBV6-1	TRBJ2-5	CASRENLMRAAVGEIQYF	TGTGCCAGTCGTGAAAATTTAATGAGGGCGGCCGTTGGAGAGATCCAGTACTTC
-	few	TRBV29-1	TRBJ1-2	CSVFGQTNYDYTF	TGCAGCGTTTTCGGACAGACAAACTATGACTACACCTTC
TRBD1	-	TRBV11-2	TRBJ2-7	CVSSLRWTGENKQYF	TGTGTCAGCAGCTTACGATGGACAGGGGAAAACAAGCAGTACTTT
-	-	TRBV6-2/TRBV6-3	TRBJ2-3	CVSCSLRDSEAQYF	TGTGTCAGCTGTTCGCTCCGGGACTCCGAGGCGCAGTATTTT
-	-	TRBV11-2	TRBJ1-1	CTSSLGLNTEALF	TGTACCAGCAGCTTAGGACTGAACACTGAAGCTTTATTT
-	-	TRBV29-1	TRBJ1-2	CSAQDRSYTF	TGCAGCGCTCAAGATAGAAGCTACACCTTC
-	-	TRBV5-4	TRBJ2-2	CASSSGDRALGELFF	TGTGCCAGCAGTTCGGGTGACCGGGCCCTCGGGGAGCTGTTTTTT
TRBD1	-	TRBV29-1	TRBJ1-1	CSAIGQGSEAFF	TGCAGCGCCATAGGACAGGGGTCTGAGGCTTTCTTT
-	-	TRBV6-2/TRBV6-3	TRBJ2-2	CASSLGTGELFF	TGTGCCAGCAGTTTAGGGACCGGGGAGCTGTTTTTT
TRBD2	-	TRBV11-2	TRBJ2-1	CASSFQWVLGTSGSHERFF	TGTGCCAGCAGCTTCCAATGGGTGCTCGGGACTAGCGGGAGTCATGAGCGGTTCTTC
-	-	TRBV6-5	TRBJ1-6	CANSSPSCGLSNSPLHF	TGTGCCAACAGCTCCCCGTCGTGCGGGCTTTCGAATTCACCCCTCCACTTT
-	-	TRBV5-1	TRBJ2-3	CASSMNGRGGTDTQYF	TGCGCCAGCAGCATGAACGGCAGGGGAGGCACAGATACGCAGTATTTT
-	-	TRBV10-2	TRBJ2-3	CASGRTDTQYF	TGCGCCAGCGGTCGCACAGATACGCAGTATTTT
-	-	TRBV29-1	TRBJ2-5	CSADTGSAETQYF	TGCAGCGCTGATACAGGGAGCGCGGAGACCCAGTACTTC
-	medium-sized	TRBV29-1	TRBJ2-7	CSVDTGYVDEQYF	TGCAGCGTCGATACAGGGTATGTCGACGAGCAGTACTTC
-	-	TRBV14	TRBJ2-1	CASTPRTVLGYNDQFF	TGTGCCAGCACCCCTAGGACAGTGTTGGGGTACAATGATCAGTTCTTC
TRBD1	few	TRBV28	TRBJ1-2	CVTPPESGGNYGYTF	TGTGTCACGCCGCCTGAGTCAGGGGGCAACTACGGCTACACCTTC
TRBD2	-	TRBV11-2	TRBJ2-2	CTSGSSSGANTGELFF	TGTACCAGCGGCTCTTCTAGCGGCGCGAACACTGGGGAGCTGTTTTTT
-	few	TRBV5-1	TRBJ2-7	CASSPLGSSYEQYF	TGCGCCAGCAGCCCCCTCGGGAGCTCCTACGAGCAGTACTTC
-	-	TRBV12-3/TRBV12-4	TRBJ2-6	CVGTISGANLLTF	TGTGTCGGCACCATCTCTGGGGCCAACCTCCTGACTTTC
TRBD2	-	TRBV2	TRBJ2-1	CASSQVAGEYGEQFF	TGTGCCAGCAGTCAAGTAGCGGGAGAATATGGTGAGCAGTTCTTC
-	many	TRBV6-1	TRBJ1-1	CASSEIKNTEAFF	TGTGCCAGCAGTGAAATCAAGAACACTGAAGCTTTCTTT